This TCR beta chain was sequenced during a study of control samples from healthy donors and cancer patients. Germline CDR1 is SGHNT and CDR2 is YYREEE (reference sequence). V lost 4 bases, J lost 3 bases, and 4 bases stayed unmatched. The CDR3 extends over 15 amino acids. This clone was seen a single time. Repertoires were generated with immunoSEQ multiplex PCR, while TCRdb's copy carries only in-frame clones and drops some. The table lists roughly 140,000 clones, under 90% of them singletons, with less than 5.5% in the top ten. Sequencing was carried out using blood. This sequence joins TRBV5-4 and TRBJ2-7; 13 bases align to TRBD2. The sequence was obtained from a man aged 25-45 years in good health. This CDR3 reads CASSITSGGVYEQYF. The DNA for the CDR3 is TGTGCCAGCAGCATAACTAGCGGGGGGGTCTACGAGCAGTACTTC. The whole variable domain, filled in from reference TRBV5-4 and TRBJ2-7, reads ETGVTQSPTHLIKTRGQQVTLRCSSQSGHNTVSWYQQALGQGPQFIFQYYREEENGRGNFPPRFSGLQFPNYSSELNVNALELDDSALYLCASSITSGGVYEQYFGPGTRLTVT.